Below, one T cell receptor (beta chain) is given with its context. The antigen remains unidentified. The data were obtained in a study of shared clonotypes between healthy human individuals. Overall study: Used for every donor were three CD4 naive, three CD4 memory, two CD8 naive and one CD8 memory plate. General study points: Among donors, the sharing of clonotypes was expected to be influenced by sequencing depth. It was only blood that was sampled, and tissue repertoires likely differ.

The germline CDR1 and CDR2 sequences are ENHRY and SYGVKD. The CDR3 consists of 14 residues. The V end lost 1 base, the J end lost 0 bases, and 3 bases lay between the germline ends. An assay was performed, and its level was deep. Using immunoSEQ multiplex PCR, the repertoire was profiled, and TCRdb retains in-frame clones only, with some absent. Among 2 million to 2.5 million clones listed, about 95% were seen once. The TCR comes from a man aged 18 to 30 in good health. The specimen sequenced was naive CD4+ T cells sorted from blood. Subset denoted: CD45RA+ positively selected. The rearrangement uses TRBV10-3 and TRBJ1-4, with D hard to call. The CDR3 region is CAISEFATNEKLFF. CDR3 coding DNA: TGTGCCATCAGTGAGTTTGCAACTAATGAAAAACTGTTTTTT.